The 21 T cell receptor beta chains below were found in one sample sequenced in a study of T cell changes during pregnancy in multiple sclerosis. Profiling relied on immunoSEQ multiplex PCR, and the TCRdb table lists in-frame clones only, not all of them. This table holds around 42,000 clones, 91% found once. Sequencing was performed on CD4+ T cells from peripheral blood mononuclear cells, taken in the second trimester of pregnancy. The receptors were sampled from a female donor in good health, enrolled as a control in a pregnancy study.

The genes are TRBV5-8 and TRBJ1-3, with no clear D. The CDR3 is 14 amino acids. Germline V gives CDR1 SGHTS, CDR2 YDEGEE. Trimming pared 3 bases from V and 3 bases from J, leaving 10 bases between. CDR3 DNA: TGTGCCAGCAGCTCCGACATGATTGGAAACACCATATATTTT. Translation gives CASSSDMIGNTIYF.

The genes are TRBV2 and TRBJ2-5; D possibly corresponds to TRBD1 (5 bases). The CDR3 is made up of 14 amino acids. Germline V gene data show CDR1 as SNHLY and CDR2 as FYNNEI. V shed 8 bases and J shed 1 base, with 14 bases lying between them. The CDR3 bases are TGTGCCAGCGGATACAGGCGACTCCAAGAGACCCAGTACTTC. Its protein product is CASGYRRLQETQYF.

The J gene is TRBJ2-1, the V gene TRBV11-2; D perhaps matches TRBD2 (6 bases). Germline V gene data show CDR1 as SGHAT and CDR2 as FQNNGV. The CDR3 runs to 15 residues. V shed 1 base and J shed 4 bases, with 11 bases lying between them. CDR3 residues: CASSLARGLYNEQFF. In DNA, the CDR3 is TGTGCCAGCAGCTTAGCAAGGGGACTTTACAATGAGCAGTTCTTC.

The chain is built from TRBV7-9 and TRBJ1-1; 11 bases are a match to TRBD1. With 6 bases clipped from V and 5 bases from J, the junction kept 5 bases outside the gene matches. The CDR3 sequence is 14 residues long. Germline lookup yields CDR1 SEHNR and CDR2 FQNEAQ (reference sequence). The CDR3 spells CASRGTGGGTEAFF. The CDR3 nucleotides read TGTGCCAGCAGGGGGACAGGGGGTGGTACTGAAGCTTTCTTT.

This CDR3 is CASSLKSGANTGELFF. In nucleotides, the CDR3 is TGTGCCAGCAGCTTAAAGAGCGGCGCGAACACCGGGGAGCTGTTTTTT. The V call is TRBV7-9, the J call TRBJ2-2; the D gene is possibly TRBD2 (5 bases). CDR1 and CDR2 (germline): SEHNR, FQNEAQ (reference sequence). The CDR3 covers 16 residues. Trimming pared 2 bases from V and 0 bases from J, leaving 10 bases between.

This clone has just one count. The gene calls are TRBV28 and TRBJ2-7; perhaps TRBD2 as D (6 bases). CDR1 MDHEN and CDR2 SYDVKM come from the germline V gene. The ends were cut back, 5 bases at V and 4 bases at J, with 18 bases in the middle. This CDR3 is built from 15 residues. DNA for the CDR3: TGTGCCAGCAGTCTAAGCTTCGCGGGGATATACGAGCAGTACTTC. This sequence encodes CASSLSFAGIYEQYF.

The V and J genes are TRBV5-1 and TRBJ2-5; 7 nucleotides align to TRBD2. The CDR3 runs to 15 residues. J lost 1 base, V lost 0 bases, and 3 bases had no gene match. The germline V gene has CDR1 SGHRS and CDR2 YFSETQ. The CDR3 nucleotides read TGCGCCAGCAGCTTGGGACGGGGGGTCCAAGAGACCCAGTACTTC. Its translation is CASSLGRGVQETQYF.

The rearrangement links TRBV11-2 to TRBJ2-7, with a tentative D call TRBD2 (5 bases). The CDR3 extends over 15 amino acids. The germline gives CDR1 SGHAT, CDR2 FQNNGV. Trimming removed 6 bases at V and 2 bases at J, with 17 bases between. The CDR3 loop reads CASSSTTGITYEQYF. Here the CDR3 DNA reads TGTGCCAGCAGTTCGACAACGGGGATAACCTACGAGCAGTACTTC.

V gene TRBV12-5 combines with J gene TRBJ1-6; D is perhaps TRBD1 (5 bases). Germline V gives CDR1 LGHNT, CDR2 FRNRAP. This CDR3 contains 15 residues. Trimming pared 5 bases from V and 9 bases from J, leaving 17 bases between. DNA for the CDR3: TGTGCTAGTGGTCCGGGACTGTTCGGGATTTCACCCCTCCACTTT. Encoded protein: CASGPGLFGISPLHF.

This clone was seen more than once but under ten times. The V and J genes are TRBV6-1 and TRBJ1-2; D perhaps matches TRBD1 (6 bases). Germline assignment: CDR1 MNHNS and CDR2 SASEGT. This CDR3 has 14 amino acids. V was trimmed by 2 bases and J by 8 bases, leaving 15 bases between them. As DNA, the CDR3 is TGTGCCAGCAGTGAATCAAGGCGGGGGGGCGGCTACACCTTC. Residues: CASSESRRGGGYTF.

The rearrangement joins TRBV19 to TRBJ2-2; 9 nucleotides align to TRBD2. Germline V lookup: CDR1 LNHDA, CDR2 SQIVND (reference sequence). Germline trimming cut 4 bases from V and 4 bases from J; bases unmatched to any gene: 4. This CDR3 is built from 15 residues. CDR3 loop: CASSTSGTFTGELFF. In nucleotides, the CDR3 is TGTGCCAGTAGTACTAGCGGGACCTTCACCGGGGAGCTGTTTTTT.

This clone was recorded only once. The genes are TRBV27 and TRBJ2-7; a possible D gene is TRBD1 (6 bases). This CDR3 contains 17 residues. Germline-derived CDR1 and CDR2 are MNHEY and SMNVEV (reference sequence). Trimming removed 6 bases from V and 2 bases from J, with 23 bases in between. CDR3 DNA sequence: TGTGCCAGCAGAAACAGGGAAGACACTGGAAGGACCTACGAGCAGTACTTC. Its translation is CASRNREDTGRTYEQYF.

CDR3 in amino acids: CASSPFSGTNEQFF. CDR3 DNA sequence: TGTGCCAGCTCACCATTTAGCGGGACGAATGAGCAGTTCTTC. The chain is built from TRBV18 and TRBJ2-1; TRBD2 agrees at 8 bases. J lost 7 bases, V lost 2 bases, and 4 bases had no gene match. This CDR3 spans 14 amino acids. Germline V lookup: CDR1 KGHSH, CDR2 LQKENI.

The chain recombines TRBV5-1 with TRBJ2-2, with a possible D match to TRBD1 (5 bases). The CDR3 spans 16 residues. V was cut by 3 bases and J by 2 bases, with 14 bases left in between. The germline V gene encodes CDR1 SGHRS and CDR2 YFSETQ. In DNA, the CDR3 is TGCGCCAGCAGCTCACAGGAACGGCTAAACACCGGGGAGCTGTTTTTT. Residues: CASSSQERLNTGELFF. The variable domain in full, with the rest retrieved from reference TRBV5-1 and TRBJ2-2, is KAGVTQTPRYLIKTRGQQVTLSCSPISGHRSVSWYQQTPGQGLQFLFEYFSETQRNKGNFPGRFSGRQFSNSRSEMNVSTLELGDSALYLCASSSQERLNTGELFFGEGSRLTVL.

J is TRBJ2-2 and V is TRBV7-3; TRBD2 aligns across 7 bases. This CDR3 is 14 amino acids long. The germline V gene encodes CDR1 SGHTA and CDR2 FQGTGA. The ends lost 8 bases at V and 3 bases at J; junction bases unmatched: 6. This CDR3 is CASQLGGDTGELFF. In DNA, the CDR3 is TGTGCCAGCCAGCTGGGGGGGGACACCGGGGAGCTGTTTTTT.

V is TRBV30 and J is TRBJ2-3, with a weak D call TRBD1 (5 bases). Per the germline V gene, CDR1 is GTSNPN and CDR2 is SVGIG (reference sequence). The CDR3 extends over 12 amino acids. The DNA for the CDR3 is TGTAGTAGGGGCGCGGGCACAGATACGCAGTATTTT. It yields the protein CSRGAGTDTQYF.

This clone was found once. The J gene is TRBJ2-7, the V gene TRBV7-8, with 8 bases fitting TRBD1. Per the germline V gene, CDR1 is SGHVS and CDR2 is FQNEAQ. V was clipped by 6 bases and J by 2 bases; unmatched bases: 6. The CDR3 spans 14 residues. The CDR3 reads CASRAGTGPYEQYF. The CDR3 nucleotides read TGTGCCAGCAGGGCCGGGACAGGACCCTACGAGCAGTACTTC.

A single count supports this clone. This sequence joins TRBV28 and TRBJ1-2, with TRBD1 identical over 10 bases. The CDR3 is 14 residues long. Germline CDR1 reads MDHEN; CDR2 reads SYDVKM. After removal of 6 bases from V and 7 bases from J, the junction contained 8 bases not matched to a gene. CDR3 in DNA: TGTGCCAGCAGCGCCCGGGACAGGGGTCCTGGCTACACCTTC. Encoded protein: CASSARDRGPGYTF.

J is TRBJ2-3 and V is TRBV7-2; tentative D call: TRBD2 (6 bases). Germline V CDR1 and CDR2: SGHTA, FQGNSA. Trimming took 5 bases from V and 6 from J, leaving 21 bases between them. This CDR3 has 16 residues. In DNA, the CDR3 is TGTGCCAGCAGCCCCTGGGAAGGGGAGGTGGCGGATACGCAGTATTTT. Its translation is CASSPWEGEVADTQYF.

V and J are TRBV5-1 and TRBJ1-5; D ambiguous. V was cut by 0 bases and J by 4 bases, with 11 bases left in between. Germline values: CDR1 SGHRS, CDR2 YFSETQ. The CDR3 contains 15 residues. The CDR3 nucleotides are TGCGCCAGCAGCTTGGAGGGATGGGAGAATCAGCCCCAGCATTTT. Residues: CASSLEGWENQPQHF. The full variable domain, completed using reference TRBV5-1 and TRBJ1-5, is KAGVTQTPRYLIKTRGQQVTLSCSPISGHRSVSWYQQTPGQGLQFLFEYFSETQRNKGNFPGRFSGRQFSNSRSEMNVSTLELGDSALYLCASSLEGWENQPQHFGDGTRLSIL.

The chain employs TRBV4-1 and TRBJ1-1; D gene ambiguous. The CDR3 has 14 residues. Trimming took off 0 bases at V and 1 base at J, with 6 bases between the two ends. The germline V gene has CDR1 MGHRA and CDR2 YSYEKL. The CDR3 bases are TGCGCCAGCAGCCAAGATGCGAGGAACACTGAAGCTTTCTTT. It yields the protein CASSQDARNTEAFF.